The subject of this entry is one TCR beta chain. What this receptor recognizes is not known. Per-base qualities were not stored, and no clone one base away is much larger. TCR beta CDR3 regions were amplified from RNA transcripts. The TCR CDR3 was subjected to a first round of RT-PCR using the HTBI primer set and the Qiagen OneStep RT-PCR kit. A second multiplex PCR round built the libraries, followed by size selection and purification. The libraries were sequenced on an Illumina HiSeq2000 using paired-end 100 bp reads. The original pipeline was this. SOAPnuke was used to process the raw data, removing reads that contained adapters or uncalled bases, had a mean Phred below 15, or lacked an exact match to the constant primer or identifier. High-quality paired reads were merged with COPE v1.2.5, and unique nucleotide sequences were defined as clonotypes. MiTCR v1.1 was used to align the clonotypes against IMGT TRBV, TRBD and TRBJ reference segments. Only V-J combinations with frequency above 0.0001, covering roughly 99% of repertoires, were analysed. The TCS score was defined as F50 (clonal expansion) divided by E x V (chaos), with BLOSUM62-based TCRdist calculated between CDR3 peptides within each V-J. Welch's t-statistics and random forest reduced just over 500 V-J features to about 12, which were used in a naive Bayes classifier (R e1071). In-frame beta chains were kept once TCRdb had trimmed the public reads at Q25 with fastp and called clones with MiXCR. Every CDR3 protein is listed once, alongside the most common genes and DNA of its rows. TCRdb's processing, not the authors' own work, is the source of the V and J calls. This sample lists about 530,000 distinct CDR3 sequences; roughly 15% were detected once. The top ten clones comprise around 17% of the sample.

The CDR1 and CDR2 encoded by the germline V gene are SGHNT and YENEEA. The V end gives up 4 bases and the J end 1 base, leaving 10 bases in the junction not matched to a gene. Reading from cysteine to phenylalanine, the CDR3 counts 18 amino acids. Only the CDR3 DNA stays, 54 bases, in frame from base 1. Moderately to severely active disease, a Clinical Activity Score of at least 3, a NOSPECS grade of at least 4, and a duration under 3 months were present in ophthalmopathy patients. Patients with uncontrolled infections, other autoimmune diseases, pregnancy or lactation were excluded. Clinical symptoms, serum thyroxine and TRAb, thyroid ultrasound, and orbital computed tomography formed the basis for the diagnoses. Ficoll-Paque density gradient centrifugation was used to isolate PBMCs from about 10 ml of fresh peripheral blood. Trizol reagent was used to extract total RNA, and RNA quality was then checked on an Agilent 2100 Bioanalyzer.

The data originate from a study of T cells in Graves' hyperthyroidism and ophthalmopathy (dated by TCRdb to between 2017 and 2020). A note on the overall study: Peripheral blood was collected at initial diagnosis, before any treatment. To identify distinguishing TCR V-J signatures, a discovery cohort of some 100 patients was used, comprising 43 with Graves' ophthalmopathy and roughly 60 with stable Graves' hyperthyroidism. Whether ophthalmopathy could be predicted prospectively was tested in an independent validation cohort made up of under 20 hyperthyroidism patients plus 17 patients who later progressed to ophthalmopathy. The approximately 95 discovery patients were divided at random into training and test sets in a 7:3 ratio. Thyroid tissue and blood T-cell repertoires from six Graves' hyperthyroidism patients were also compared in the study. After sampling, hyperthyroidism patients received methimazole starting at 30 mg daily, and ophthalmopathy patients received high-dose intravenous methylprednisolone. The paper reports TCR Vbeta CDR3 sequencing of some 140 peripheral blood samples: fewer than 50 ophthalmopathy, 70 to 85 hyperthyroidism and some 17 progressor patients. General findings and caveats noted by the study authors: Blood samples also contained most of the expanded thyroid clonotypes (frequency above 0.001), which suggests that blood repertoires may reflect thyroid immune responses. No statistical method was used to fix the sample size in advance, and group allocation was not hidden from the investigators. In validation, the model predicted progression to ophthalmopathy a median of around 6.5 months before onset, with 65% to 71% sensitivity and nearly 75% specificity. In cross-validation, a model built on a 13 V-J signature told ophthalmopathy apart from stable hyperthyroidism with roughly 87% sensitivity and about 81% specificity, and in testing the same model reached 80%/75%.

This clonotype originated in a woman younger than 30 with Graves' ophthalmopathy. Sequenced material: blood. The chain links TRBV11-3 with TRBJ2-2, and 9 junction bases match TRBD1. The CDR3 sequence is CASSSHPRTGENTGELFF. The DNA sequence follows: TGTGCCAGCAGCTCTCACCCCAGGACAGGGGAGAACACCGGGGAGCTGTTTTTT.